The 19 T cell receptor beta chains reported below all come from one sample, sequenced in a study of T cell clonotyping in hematopoietic cell transplantation. The method was immunoSEQ multiplex PCR; TCRdb's version includes in-frame clones alone and lacks a portion of them. The table shows about 36,000 clones, with 80% to 90% occurring only once. Sequenced material: peripheral blood mononuclear cells. Receptors originate from a woman aged 40 to 50 in good health. Some clones in this sample may be carry-over from other donors' samples.

This sequence joins TRBV25-1 and TRBJ1-2; a weak D match, TRBD1 (5 bases). V lost 2 bases and J lost 4, with 11 bases in between. Germline V gene data show CDR1 as MGHDK and CDR2 as SYGVNS. CDR3 length: 14 amino acids. The CDR3 DNA sequence: TGTGCCAGCAGTGAAAACTGGGACGGCTATGGCTACACCTTC. Translated, it gives CASSENWDGYGYTF.

The chain joins TRBV6-5 to TRBJ1-5; TRBD1 matches at 8 bases. Trimming cost V 5 bases and J 5 bases; bases outside gene matches: 5. Germline-derived CDR1 and CDR2 are MNHEY and SVGAGI. This CDR3 has 14 amino acids. The CDR3 DNA is TGTGCCAGCAGTGGGACAGGCGGAGATCAGCCCCAGCATTTT. Translating it yields CASSGTGGDQPQHF.

The chain employs TRBV11-1 and TRBJ2-2; no firm D call. The V end was cut by 3 bases, the J end by 3 bases, with 14 bases between. Germline loops: CDR1 SGHAT, CDR2 FQDESV (reference sequence). CDR3 size: 16 residues. CDR3 protein: CASSFHLGRDTGELFF. CDR3 nucleotide sequence: TGTGCCAGCAGCTTCCATTTGGGTCGGGACACCGGGGAGCTGTTTTTT.

The chain's CDR3 is CASSWRGGGGQGFEQFF. The CDR3, as DNA: TGTGCCAGTAGTTGGCGGGGCGGTGGGGGACAGGGGTTTGAGCAGTTCTTC. The rearrangement joins TRBV19 to TRBJ2-1; TRBD1 aligns across 10 bases. CDR1 and CDR2 (germline): LNHDA, SQIVND (reference sequence). The CDR3 runs 17 residues. The ends lost 5 bases at V and 9 bases at J; junction bases unmatched: 16.

V usage is TRBV30 and J usage is TRBJ1-4; D is ambiguous. Trimming left V 2 bases short and J 8 bases short, with 12 bases between. The CDR3 has 13 amino acids. Germline V gene sequence: CDR1 GTSNPN, CDR2 SVGIG (reference sequence). DNA for the CDR3: TGTGCCTGGAGTTCCGGGAGCCAGGAAAAACTGTTTTTT. Its translation: CAWSSGSQEKLFF. The full variable domain, with the rest looked up from reference TRBV30 and TRBJ1-4, is SQTIHQWPATLVQPVGSPLSLECTVEGTSNPNLYWYRQAAGRGLQLLFYSVGIGQISSEVPQNLSASRPQDRQFILSSKKLLLSDSGFYLCAWSSGSQEKLFFGSGTQLSVL.

The sample holds one count of this clone. The chain uses TRBV7-2 and TRBJ1-1; D unclear. The V gene lost 5 bases and the J gene lost 11 bases, with 21 bases spanning the gap. The V gene's germline CDR1 is SGHTA and CDR2 FQGNSA. The CDR3 runs to 14 residues. The CDR3 nucleotides read TGTGCCAGCAGCCCAAGACTCGACCCAGTGAGGGCTTTCTTT. Amino acid sequence: CASSPRLDPVRAFF.

The chain carries TRBV19 and TRBJ1-1; D is possibly TRBD1 (6 bases). Germline CDR1 reads LNHDA; CDR2 reads SQIVND (reference sequence). The CDR3 is 16 residues long. Trimming took off 7 bases at V and 3 bases at J, with 21 bases between the two ends. The CDR3, as DNA: TGTGCCAGTACGAGGGGGGGTCCCTGGGAGCACACTGAAGCTTTCTTT. Encoded protein: CASTRGGPWEHTEAFF.

The chain is built from TRBV6-5 and TRBJ1-2; 8 positions agree with TRBD1. The CDR3 sequence is 16 residues long. V shed 0 bases, J shed 7 bases, and the junction held 10 bases outside the gene matches. CDR1 is MNHEY, CDR2 SVGAGI, per germline. CDR3 in DNA: TGTGCCAGCAGTTACTCGGGCAGGGGGCCGAGGAGTGGCTACACCTTC. The encoded protein is CASSYSGRGPRSGYTF.

V gene TRBV2 combines with J gene TRBJ1-2; tentatively, D is TRBD1 (5 bases). The CDR3 has 14 residues. Germline values: CDR1 SNHLY, CDR2 FYNNEI. V was clipped by 6 bases and J by 0 bases, with 11 bases between them. The CDR3: CASRRDSANYGYTF. CDR3 bases: TGTGCCAGCAGAAGGGACTCGGCTAACTATGGCTACACCTTC.

The chain joins TRBV27 to TRBJ2-3; 15 bases are shared with TRBD2. CDR3 size: 17 residues. The V and J ends lost 8 bases and 5 bases, in that order; junction bases with no gene match: 11. Germline V gene data show CDR1 as MNHEY and CDR2 as SMNVEV (reference sequence). This CDR3 reads CASRNGGLAGGIDTQYF. In nucleotides, the CDR3 is TGTGCCAGCCGAAACGGGGGACTAGCGGGAGGCATAGATACGCAGTATTTT.

Of note for this clone: Other DNA sequences in this sample translate to the same CDR3. The gene calls are TRBV7-2 and TRBJ2-7; 15 nucleotides line up with TRBD2. Germline V gene sequence: CDR1 SGHTA, CDR2 FQGNSA. This CDR3 region has 15 residues. The ends lost 5 bases at V and 6 bases at J; junction bases unmatched: 5. The CDR3 is CASSPPGLAGGEQYF. CDR3 nucleotides: TGTGCCAGCAGCCCTCCGGGACTAGCGGGAGGCGAGCAGTACTTC.

The rearrangement links TRBV9 to TRBJ2-7, with 10 nucleotides matching TRBD2. Trimming at V came to 0 bases and at J to 4 bases, leaving 7 bases not matched to a gene. Germline loops: CDR1 SGDLS, CDR2 YYNGEE. The CDR3 length is 16 residues. CDR3 in DNA: TGTGCCAGCAGCGTAGGGTCCCAGCGGGAGGGGTACGAGCAGTACTTC. Amino acid sequence: CASSVGSQREGYEQYF.

The chain combines TRBV30 with TRBJ1-1; possible D gene TRBD1, 5 bases. Germline CDR1 is GTSNPN and CDR2 is SVGIG (reference sequence). V was shortened by 0 bases and J by 1 base, with 9 bases between the two germline ends. There are 14 residues in the CDR3. In DNA form, the CDR3 reads TGTGCCTGGAGTGTCACAGGAGAGAACACTGAAGCTTTCTTT. It translates to CAWSVTGENTEAFF.

This chain uses TRBV6-5 with TRBJ1-2; 8 positions agree with TRBD1. CDR1 is MNHEY, CDR2 SVGAGI, per germline. The CDR3 totals 13 residues. J lost 6 bases, V lost 7 bases, and 7 bases had no gene match. This chain's CDR3 is CASIAQGADGYTF. The CDR3 region has the DNA TGTGCCAGCATCGCGCAGGGGGCGGATGGCTACACCTTC.

A remark on this clone: An end of the junction does not agree with germline; a read error may underlie this. The chain recombines TRBV5-1 with TRBJ1-2; unclear D gene. Germline-derived CDR1 and CDR2 are SGHRS and YFSETQ. The CDR3 contains 14 residues. The chain's CDR3 is CASRLGSADYGYTF. In nucleotides, the CDR3 is TGCGCCAGCCGCTTGGGGTCAGCCGATTATGGCTACACCTTC. Combining the CDR3 with reference TRBV5-1 and TRBJ1-2 gives the whole variable domain KAGVTQTPRYLIKTRGQQVTLSCSPISGHRSVSWYQQTPGQGLQFLFEYFSETQRNKGNFPGRFSGRQFSNSRSEMNVSTLELGDSALYLCASRLGSADYGYTFGSGTRLTVV.

The CDR3 bases are TGTGCCAGCAGCCAAGTTCCAGGACCGGGCTACACCTTC. The encoded protein is CASSQVPGPGYTF. V and J are TRBV14 and TRBJ1-2; D call uncertain. Trimming stripped 1 base from V and 8 bases from J, with 11 bases between. Germline loops: CDR1 SGHDN, CDR2 FVKESK. This CDR3 comprises 13 residues.

The chain joins TRBV5-6 to TRBJ2-1; TRBD1 matches at 12 bases. The CDR3 extends over 15 amino acids. J was trimmed by 7 bases and V by 4 bases; bases with no gene match: 6. Per the germline V gene, CDR1 is SGHDT and CDR2 is YYEEEE. This CDR3 is CASSLRDRGRNEQFF. The CDR3 DNA follows: TGTGCCAGCAGCCTCCGGGACAGGGGGCGGAATGAGCAGTTCTTC. Looking up the rest from reference TRBV5-6 and TRBJ2-1 gives the full variable domain: DAGVTQSPTHLIKTRGQQVTLRCSPKSGHDTVSWYQQALGQGPQFIFQYYEEEERQRGNFPDRFSGHQFPNYSSELNVNALLLGDSALYLCASSLRDRGRNEQFFGPGTRLTVL.

The chain recombines TRBV30 with TRBJ1-2, with D uncertain. Germline CDR1 and CDR2: GTSNPN and SVGIG (reference sequence). The ends were cut back, 1 base at V and 8 bases at J, with 8 bases in the middle. The CDR3 consists of 11 residues. DNA for the CDR3: TGTGCCTGGAGTGAGGGAGTCGGCTACACCTTC. Translated, it gives CAWSEGVGYTF. Variable domain in full (rest from reference TRBV30 and TRBJ1-2): SQTIHQWPATLVQPVGSPLSLECTVEGTSNPNLYWYRQAAGRGLQLLFYSVGIGQISSEVPQNLSASRPQDRQFILSSKKLLLSDSGFYLCAWSEGVGYTFGSGTRLTVV.

The chain joins TRBV6-6 to TRBJ1-3; 8 bases are a match to TRBD1. Unmatched junction bases numbered 9, after V lost 4 bases and J lost 4 bases. The CDR3 has 16 residues. Germline V CDR1 and CDR2: MNHNY, SVGAGI (reference sequence). The CDR3 DNA sequence: TGTGCCAGCAGTTGGGGTCACGGGACAGGAGGAAACACCATATATTTT. As protein: CASSWGHGTGGNTIYF.